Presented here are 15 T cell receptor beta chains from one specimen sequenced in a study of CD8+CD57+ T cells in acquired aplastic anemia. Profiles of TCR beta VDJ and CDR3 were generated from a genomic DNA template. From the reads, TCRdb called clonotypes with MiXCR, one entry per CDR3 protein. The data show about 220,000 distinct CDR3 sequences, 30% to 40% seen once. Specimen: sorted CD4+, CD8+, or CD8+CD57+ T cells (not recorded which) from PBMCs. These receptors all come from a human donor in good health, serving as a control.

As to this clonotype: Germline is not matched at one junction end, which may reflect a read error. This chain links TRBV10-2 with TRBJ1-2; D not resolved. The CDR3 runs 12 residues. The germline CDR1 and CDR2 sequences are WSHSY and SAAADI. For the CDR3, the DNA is TGCGCCAGCAGTGAGTCAGGGCAGTCCTTCTTCTTC. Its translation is CASSESGQSFFF.

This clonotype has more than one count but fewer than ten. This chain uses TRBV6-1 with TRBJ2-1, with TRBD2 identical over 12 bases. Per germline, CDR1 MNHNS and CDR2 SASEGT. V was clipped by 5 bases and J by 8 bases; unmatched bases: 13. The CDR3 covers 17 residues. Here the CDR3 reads CASSPPPGLAGNHEQFF. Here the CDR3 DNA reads TGTGCCAGCAGTCCCCCACCGGGACTAGCGGGCAACCATGAGCAGTTCTTC.

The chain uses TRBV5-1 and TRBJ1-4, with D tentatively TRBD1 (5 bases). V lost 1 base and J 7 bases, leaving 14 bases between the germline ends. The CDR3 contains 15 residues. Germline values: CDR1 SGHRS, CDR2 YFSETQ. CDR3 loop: CASSLSAGGGEKLFF. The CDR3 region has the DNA TGCGCCAGCAGCTTGTCCGCCGGCGGGGGTGAAAAACTGTTTTTT.

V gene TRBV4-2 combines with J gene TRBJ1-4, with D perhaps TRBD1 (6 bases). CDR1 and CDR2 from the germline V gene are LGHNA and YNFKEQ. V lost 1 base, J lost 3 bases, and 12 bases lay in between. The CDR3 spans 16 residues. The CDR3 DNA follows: TGTGCCAGCAGCCAAGTAGGGGGTCTGGCTAATGAAAAACTGTTTTTT. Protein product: CASSQVGGLANEKLFF.

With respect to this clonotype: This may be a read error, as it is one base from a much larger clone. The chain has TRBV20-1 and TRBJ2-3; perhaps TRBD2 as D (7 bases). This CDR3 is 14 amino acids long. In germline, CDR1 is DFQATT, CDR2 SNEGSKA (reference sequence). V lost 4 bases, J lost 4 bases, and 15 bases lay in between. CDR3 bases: TGCAGTGCTACGCGGGGGCGGTTGTCAGATACGCAGTATTTT. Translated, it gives CSATRGRLSDTQYF.

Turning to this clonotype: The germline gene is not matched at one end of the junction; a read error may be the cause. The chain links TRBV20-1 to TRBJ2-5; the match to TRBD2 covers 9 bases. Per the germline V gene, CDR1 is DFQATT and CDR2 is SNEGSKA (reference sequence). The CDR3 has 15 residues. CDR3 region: CSASPLAGMRETQYF. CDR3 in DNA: TGCAGTGCTAGTCCCCTAGCGGGGATGAGAGAGACCCAATACTTC.

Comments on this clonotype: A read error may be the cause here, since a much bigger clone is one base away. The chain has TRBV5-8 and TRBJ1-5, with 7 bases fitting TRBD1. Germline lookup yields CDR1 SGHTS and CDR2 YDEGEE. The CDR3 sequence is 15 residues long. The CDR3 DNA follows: TGTGCCTGCAGACAGCCGGGACAGCGTGATCAGCCCCAGCATTTT. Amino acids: CACRQPGQRDQPQHF.

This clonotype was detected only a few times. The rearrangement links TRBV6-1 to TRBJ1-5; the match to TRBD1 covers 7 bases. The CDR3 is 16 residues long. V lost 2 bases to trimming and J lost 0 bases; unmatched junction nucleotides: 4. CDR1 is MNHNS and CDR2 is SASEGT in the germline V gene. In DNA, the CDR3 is TGTGCCAGCAGTGAACGTTGGGACAGTAGCAATCAGCCCCAGCATTTT. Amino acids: CASSERWDSSNQPQHF.

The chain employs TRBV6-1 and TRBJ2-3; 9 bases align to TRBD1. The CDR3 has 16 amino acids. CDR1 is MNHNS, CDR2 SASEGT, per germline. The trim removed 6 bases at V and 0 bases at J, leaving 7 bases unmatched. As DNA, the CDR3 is TGTGCCAGCAGGGCCGGGACAGGGAAGAGCACAGATACGCAGTATTTT. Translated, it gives CASRAGTGKSTDTQYF.

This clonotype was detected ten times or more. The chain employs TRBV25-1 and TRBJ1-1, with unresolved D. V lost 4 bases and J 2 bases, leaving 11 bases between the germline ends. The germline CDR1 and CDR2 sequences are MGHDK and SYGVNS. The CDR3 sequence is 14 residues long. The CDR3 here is CASSAWVSNTEAFF. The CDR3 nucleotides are TGTGCCAGCAGTGCTTGGGTCAGTAACACTGAAGCTTTCTTT.

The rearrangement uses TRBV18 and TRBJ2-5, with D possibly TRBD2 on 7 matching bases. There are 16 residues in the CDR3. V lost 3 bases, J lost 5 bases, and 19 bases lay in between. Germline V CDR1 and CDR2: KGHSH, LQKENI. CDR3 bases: TGTGCCAGCTCACCCGCTCCGTGGGGGGGCCGTGAGACCCAGTACTTC. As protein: CASSPAPWGGRETQYF.

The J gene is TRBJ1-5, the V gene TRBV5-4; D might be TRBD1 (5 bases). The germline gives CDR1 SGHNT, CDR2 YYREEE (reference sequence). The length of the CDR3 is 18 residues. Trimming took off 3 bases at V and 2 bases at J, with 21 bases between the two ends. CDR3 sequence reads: CASSSHPAGGDRNQPQHF. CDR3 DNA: TGTGCCAGCAGCTCACATCCGGCCGGGGGGGATCGCAATCAGCCCCAGCATTTT.

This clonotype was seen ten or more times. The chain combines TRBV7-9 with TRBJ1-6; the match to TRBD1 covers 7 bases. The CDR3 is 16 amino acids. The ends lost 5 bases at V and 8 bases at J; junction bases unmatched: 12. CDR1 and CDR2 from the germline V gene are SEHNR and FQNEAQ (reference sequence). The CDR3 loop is CASSKLTGLGDSPLHF. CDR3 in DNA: TGTGCCAGCAGCAAACTGACAGGGCTTGGGGATTCACCCCTCCACTTT.

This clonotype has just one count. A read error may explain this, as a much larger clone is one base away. In DNA form, the CDR3 reads TGCAGTGCTAGGAGGGGCACTAGCGCCTTAGCTAGCACAGATACGCAGTATTTT. It yields the protein CSARRGTSALASTDTQYF. This rearrangement joins TRBV20-1 to TRBJ2-3; TRBD2 matches at 7 bases. The J segment lost 0 bases and the V segment lost 3 bases, leaving 15 bases of the junction unmatched. Looked up from germline, CDR1 is DFQATT and CDR2 is SNEGSKA (reference sequence). This CDR3 is 18 amino acids long.

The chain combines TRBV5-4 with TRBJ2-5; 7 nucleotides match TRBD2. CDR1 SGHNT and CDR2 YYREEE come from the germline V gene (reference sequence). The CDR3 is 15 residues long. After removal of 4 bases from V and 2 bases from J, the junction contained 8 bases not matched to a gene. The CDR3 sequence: CASSRRDGGQETQYF. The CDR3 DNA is TGTGCCAGCAGCCGCCGGGACGGGGGGCAAGAGACCCAGTACTTC.